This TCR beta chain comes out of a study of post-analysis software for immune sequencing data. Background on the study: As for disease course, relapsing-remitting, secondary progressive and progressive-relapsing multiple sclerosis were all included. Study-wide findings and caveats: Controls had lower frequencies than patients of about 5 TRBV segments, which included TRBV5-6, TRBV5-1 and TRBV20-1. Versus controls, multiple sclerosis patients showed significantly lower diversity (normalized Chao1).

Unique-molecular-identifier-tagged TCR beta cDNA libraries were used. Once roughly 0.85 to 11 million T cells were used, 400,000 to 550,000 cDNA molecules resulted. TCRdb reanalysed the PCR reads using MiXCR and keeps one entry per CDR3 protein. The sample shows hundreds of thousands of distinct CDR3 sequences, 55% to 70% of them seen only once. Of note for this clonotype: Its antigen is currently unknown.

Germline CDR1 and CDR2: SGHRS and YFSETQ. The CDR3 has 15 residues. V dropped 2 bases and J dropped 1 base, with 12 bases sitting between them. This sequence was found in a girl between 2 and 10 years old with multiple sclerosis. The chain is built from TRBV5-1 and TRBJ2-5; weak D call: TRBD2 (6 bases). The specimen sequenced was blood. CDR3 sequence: CASSLGAGPQETQYF. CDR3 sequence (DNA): TGCGCCAGCAGCTTAGGTGCGGGACCCCAAGAGACCCAGTACTTC.